A selection of T cell receptor beta chains follows, all from one sample in a study of breast tumors, draining lymph nodes, adjacent tissues. One entry per CDR3 protein results from TCRdb running MiXCR on the multiplex PCR reads. The repertoire holds fewer than 200,000 distinct CDR3 sequences, with roughly a third as singletons. Sequenced: axillary lymph node tissue. The receptors here all came from a female donor with breast cancer. Some clones in this sample may be carry-over from other donors' samples. Both conserved end residues are trimmed from each CDR3. Fields, in order: CDR3 protein, V gene, D gene, J gene. D genes are given only for firm matches.

CDR3 protein: ASSIRSGAGTQY
V gene: TRBV19
D gene: -
J gene: TRBJ2-3

CDR3 protein: ASSLGKNIQY
V gene: TRBV5-1
D gene: -
J gene: TRBJ2-4

CDR3 protein: ASSPSGTSGTTQY
V gene: TRBV7-9
D gene: TRBD2
J gene: TRBJ2-3

CDR3 protein: ASYRGGGEKLF
V gene: TRBV19
D gene: TRBD1
J gene: TRBJ1-4

CDR3 protein: ATSRTRGRETQY
V gene: TRBV15
D gene: -
J gene: TRBJ2-5

CDR3 protein: ASSLDQGANQPQH
V gene: TRBV5-8
D gene: -
J gene: TRBJ1-5

CDR3 protein: SARDNEQF
V gene: TRBV20-1
D gene: -
J gene: TRBJ2-1

CDR3 protein: ASSLEQIERYTIY
V gene: TRBV5-6
D gene: -
J gene: TRBJ1-3

CDR3 protein: ASSIMGTGLQETQY
V gene: TRBV19
D gene: TRBD1
J gene: TRBJ2-5

CDR3 protein: ASSLAGPRNQPQH
V gene: TRBV7-9
D gene: -
J gene: TRBJ1-5

CDR3 protein: ASSYSRAGGLF
V gene: TRBV6-6
D gene: TRBD2
J gene: TRBJ2-2

CDR3 protein: ASSEASGTYEQQ
V gene: TRBV2
D gene: TRBD2
J gene: TRBJ2-7

CDR3 protein: ASSQDSDQETQY
V gene: TRBV7-9
D gene: -
J gene: TRBJ2-5

CDR3 protein: ASSTGTARYGANVLT
V gene: TRBV5-8
D gene: TRBD1
J gene: TRBJ2-6

CDR3 protein: ASSPGQGAILFSTDTQY
V gene: TRBV7-9
D gene: TRBD1
J gene: TRBJ2-3

CDR3 protein: SVSRGGGGYEQY
V gene: TRBV29-1
D gene: -
J gene: TRBJ2-7

CDR3 protein: ASSFPKLAGGPLRSYNEQF
V gene: TRBV12-3/TRBV12-4
D gene: TRBD2
J gene: TRBJ2-1

CDR3 protein: ASSQGRNRGQPYEQY
V gene: TRBV4-1
D gene: TRBD1
J gene: TRBJ2-7

CDR3 protein: ASSFSRNLNYGYT
V gene: TRBV7-8
D gene: -
J gene: TRBJ1-2

CDR3 protein: ATLSGGAGDEQY
V gene: TRBV7-9
D gene: TRBD2
J gene: TRBJ2-7

CDR3 protein: ASSLDNSPGELF
V gene: TRBV5-1
D gene: -
J gene: TRBJ2-2

CDR3 protein: ASSVTSGSSADTQY
V gene: TRBV9
D gene: TRBD2
J gene: TRBJ2-3

CDR3 protein: ASSPQPGPGLGASYEQY
V gene: TRBV11-2
D gene: -
J gene: TRBJ2-7

CDR3 protein: ASSATGWF
V gene: TRBV12-3/TRBV12-4
D gene: TRBD1
J gene: TRBJ2-1

CDR3 protein: ASSSDRRTGELF
V gene: TRBV7-2
D gene: -
J gene: TRBJ2-2

CDR3 protein: ASSLEASNQPQH
V gene: TRBV7-8
D gene: -
J gene: TRBJ1-5

CDR3 protein: ATSDYGYT
V gene: TRBV24-1
D gene: -
J gene: TRBJ1-2

CDR3 protein: ASSQGGPEQY
V gene: TRBV7-6
D gene: -
J gene: TRBJ2-7

CDR3 protein: AIVGGKNETEAF
V gene: TRBV6-4
D gene: -
J gene: TRBJ1-1

CDR3 protein: SVVGLAVGVQETQY
V gene: TRBV29-1
D gene: TRBD2
J gene: TRBJ2-5

CDR3 protein: ASSYGRGRGGGYT
V gene: TRBV6-5
D gene: TRBD1
J gene: TRBJ1-2

CDR3 protein: ASKPCSLLKRTTDTQY
V gene: TRBV11-3
D gene: -
J gene: TRBJ2-3

CDR3 protein: ASSHRASTGGIAKNIQY
V gene: TRBV4-1
D gene: TRBD1
J gene: TRBJ2-4

CDR3 protein: ASSTGGGAFGLF
V gene: TRBV12-3/TRBV12-4
D gene: TRBD1
J gene: TRBJ1-4

CDR3 protein: AWGDPRGIRNTEAF
V gene: TRBV30
D gene: -
J gene: TRBJ1-1

CDR3 protein: ASSPRGDRGSKAF
V gene: TRBV19
D gene: TRBD1
J gene: TRBJ1-1

CDR3 protein: ASSQGLADRENTQY
V gene: TRBV4-2
D gene: -
J gene: TRBJ2-3

CDR3 protein: ASSVGRNYGYT
V gene: TRBV6-4
D gene: -
J gene: TRBJ1-2

CDR3 protein: ASSHEGRSNEAF
V gene: TRBV4-1
D gene: -
J gene: TRBJ1-1

CDR3 protein: ASSDYLQLCSYNSPLH
V gene: TRBV2
D gene: -
J gene: TRBJ1-6

CDR3 protein: ASSSSLGQGGN
V gene: TRBV5-1
D gene: -
J gene: TRBJ2-7

CDR3 protein: ASSSLRGSFSGNPIY
V gene: TRBV7-9
D gene: -
J gene: TRBJ1-3

CDR3 protein: SAARNTGELF
V gene: TRBV20-1
D gene: -
J gene: TRBJ2-2

CDR3 protein: ASSVGDRGYEQY
V gene: TRBV9
D gene: TRBD1
J gene: TRBJ2-7

CDR3 protein: AIKGQSNQPQH
V gene: TRBV10-3
D gene: -
J gene: TRBJ1-5

CDR3 protein: ASSFLFTGGRGNTIY
V gene: TRBV12-3/TRBV12-4
D gene: TRBD1
J gene: TRBJ1-3

CDR3 protein: ASSLEGQGSREQY
V gene: TRBV5-8
D gene: -
J gene: TRBJ2-7

CDR3 protein: ASSPHGQLLNYGYT
V gene: TRBV7-8
D gene: -
J gene: TRBJ1-2

CDR3 protein: ASSLGGPQYEQF
V gene: TRBV4-1
D gene: -
J gene: TRBJ2-1

CDR3 protein: ASSLVRGVSWNEQF
V gene: TRBV14
D gene: TRBD2
J gene: TRBJ2-1

CDR3 protein: ASSSPERDGNTIY
V gene: TRBV7-9
D gene: -
J gene: TRBJ1-3

CDR3 protein: SARNGLAPRNEQF
V gene: TRBV20-1
D gene: TRBD2
J gene: TRBJ2-1

CDR3 protein: ASRQFGRQTYNEQF
V gene: TRBV28
D gene: -
J gene: TRBJ2-1

CDR3 protein: ASSARGGSYNEQF
V gene: TRBV7-8
D gene: -
J gene: TRBJ2-1

CDR3 protein: ASSIRTGGPGELF
V gene: TRBV12-3/TRBV12-4
D gene: TRBD1
J gene: TRBJ2-2

CDR3 protein: ASSVYSGSGDGYT
V gene: TRBV9
D gene: -
J gene: TRBJ1-2

CDR3 protein: ASSQSAGDSYEQY
V gene: TRBV4-2
D gene: -
J gene: TRBJ2-7

CDR3 protein: ASTPQRASGGAFGETQY
V gene: TRBV6-1
D gene: TRBD2
J gene: TRBJ2-5